The clone carrying this TCR beta chain showed up just once. The sample is drawn from a study of T cell responses to AZD1222 COVID-19 vaccine. About the study: Recipients boosted at about 4 weeks or about 12 weeks are pooled.

The CDR3 has 12 residues. Germline loops: CDR1 LNHDA, CDR2 SQIVND (reference sequence). V was shortened by 7 bases and J by 11 bases, with 17 bases between the two germline ends. Clones were read by immunoSEQ multiplex PCR, and TCRdb kept only the in-frame ones, dropping some. Among roughly 130,000 clones listed, approximately 83% were seen once. This chain links TRBV19 with TRBJ1-1; TRBD1 might be the D (5 bases). The receptor was derived from an adult in good health. The material sequenced was peripheral blood, taken on day 0 of AZD1222 vaccination. The CDR3 sequence is CASKPLWGLAFF. The CDR3 DNA is TGTGCCAGTAAACCTTTATGGGGGTTGGCTTTCTTT.